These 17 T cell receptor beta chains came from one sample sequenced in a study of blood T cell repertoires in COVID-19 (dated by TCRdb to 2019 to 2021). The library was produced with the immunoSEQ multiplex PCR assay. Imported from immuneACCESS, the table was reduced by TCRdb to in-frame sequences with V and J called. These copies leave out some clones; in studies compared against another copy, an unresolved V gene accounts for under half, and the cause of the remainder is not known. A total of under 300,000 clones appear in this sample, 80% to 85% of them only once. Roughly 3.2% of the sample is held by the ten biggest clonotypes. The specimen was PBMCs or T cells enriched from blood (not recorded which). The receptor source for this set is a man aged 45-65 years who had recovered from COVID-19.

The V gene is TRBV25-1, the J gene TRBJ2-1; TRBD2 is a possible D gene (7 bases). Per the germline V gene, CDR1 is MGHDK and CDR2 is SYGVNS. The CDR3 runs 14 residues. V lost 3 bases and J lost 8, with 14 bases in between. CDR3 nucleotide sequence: TGTGCCAGCAGTGACCAGTGGGGGGGCGATGAGCAGTTCTTC. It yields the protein CASSDQWGGDEQFF.

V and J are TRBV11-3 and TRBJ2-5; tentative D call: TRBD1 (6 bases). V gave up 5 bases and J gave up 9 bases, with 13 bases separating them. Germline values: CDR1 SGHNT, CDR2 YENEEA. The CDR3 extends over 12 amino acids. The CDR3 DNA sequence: TGTGCCAGCAGCCCAGGGGCGAGGGCCCAGTACTTC. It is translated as CASSPGARAQYF.

CDR3 sequence reads: CSVGGGYEQYF. DNA of the CDR3: TGCAGCGTTGGGGGAGGGTACGAGCAGTACTTC. V is TRBV29-1 and J is TRBJ2-7; 7 bases match TRBD2. Germline assignment: CDR1 SQVTM and CDR2 ANQGSEA. V shed 4 bases, J shed 4 bases, and the junction held 1 base outside the gene matches. The CDR3 covers 11 residues.

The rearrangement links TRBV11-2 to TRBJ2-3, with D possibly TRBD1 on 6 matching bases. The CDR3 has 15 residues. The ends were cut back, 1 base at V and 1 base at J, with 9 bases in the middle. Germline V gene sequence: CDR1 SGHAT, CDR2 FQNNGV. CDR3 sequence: CASSLGTERTDTQYF. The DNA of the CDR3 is TGTGCCAGCAGCTTAGGGACAGAACGCACAGATACGCAGTATTTT.

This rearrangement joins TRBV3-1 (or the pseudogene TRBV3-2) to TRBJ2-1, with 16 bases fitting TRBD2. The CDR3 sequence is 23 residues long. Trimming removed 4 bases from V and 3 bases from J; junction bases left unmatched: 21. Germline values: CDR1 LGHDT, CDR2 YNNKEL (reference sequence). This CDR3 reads CASSPSRPQPGLAGGPNYNEQFF. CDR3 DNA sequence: TGTGCCAGCAGCCCTTCGAGGCCTCAACCGGGACTAGCGGGAGGGCCAAACTACAATGAGCAGTTCTTC.

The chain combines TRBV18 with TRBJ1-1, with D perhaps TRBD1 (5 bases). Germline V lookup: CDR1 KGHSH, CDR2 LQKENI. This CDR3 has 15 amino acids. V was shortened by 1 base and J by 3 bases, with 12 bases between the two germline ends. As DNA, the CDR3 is TGTGCCAGCTCACCACGGATGGGGGGGGACACTGAAGCTTTCTTT. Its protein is CASSPRMGGDTEAFF. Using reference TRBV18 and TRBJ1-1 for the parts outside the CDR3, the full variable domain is NAGVMQNPRHLVRRRGQEARLRCSPMKGHSHVYWYRQLPEEGLKFMVYLQKENIIDESGMPKERFSAEFPKEGPSILRIQQVVRGDSAAYFCASSPRMGGDTEAFFGQGTRLTVV.

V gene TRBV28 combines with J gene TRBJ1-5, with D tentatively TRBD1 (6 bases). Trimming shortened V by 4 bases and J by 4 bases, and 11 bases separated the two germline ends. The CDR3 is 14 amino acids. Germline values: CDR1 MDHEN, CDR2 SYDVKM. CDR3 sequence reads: CASSWGTLNQPQHF. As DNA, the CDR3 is TGTGCCAGCAGTTGGGGGACATTGAATCAGCCCCAGCATTTT.

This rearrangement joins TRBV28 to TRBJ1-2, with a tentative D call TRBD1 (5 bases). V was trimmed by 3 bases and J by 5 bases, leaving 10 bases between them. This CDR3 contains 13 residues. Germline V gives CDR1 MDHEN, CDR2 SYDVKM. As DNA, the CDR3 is TGTGCCAGCAGTTTCCGACAGAAGTATGGCTACACCTTC. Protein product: CASSFRQKYGYTF.

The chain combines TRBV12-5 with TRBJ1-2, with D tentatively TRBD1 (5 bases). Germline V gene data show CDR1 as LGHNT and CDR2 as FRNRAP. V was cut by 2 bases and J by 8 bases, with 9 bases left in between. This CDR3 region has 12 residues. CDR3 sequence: CASGLPQGGYTF. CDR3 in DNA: TGTGCTAGTGGTTTGCCTCAGGGAGGCTACACCTTC.

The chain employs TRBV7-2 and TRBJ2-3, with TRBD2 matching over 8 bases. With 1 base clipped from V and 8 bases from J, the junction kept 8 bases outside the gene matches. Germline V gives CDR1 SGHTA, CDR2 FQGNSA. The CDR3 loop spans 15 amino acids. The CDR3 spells CASSLVTSGAGTQYF. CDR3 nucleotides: TGTGCCAGCAGCTTAGTAACTAGCGGTGCGGGTACGCAGTATTTT.

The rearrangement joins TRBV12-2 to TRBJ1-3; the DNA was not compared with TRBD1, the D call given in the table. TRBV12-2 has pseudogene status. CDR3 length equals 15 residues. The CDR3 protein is CASRFRQSSGNTIYF. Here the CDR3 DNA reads TGTGCAAGTCGCTTCCGACAGAGCTCTGGAAACACCATATATTTT.

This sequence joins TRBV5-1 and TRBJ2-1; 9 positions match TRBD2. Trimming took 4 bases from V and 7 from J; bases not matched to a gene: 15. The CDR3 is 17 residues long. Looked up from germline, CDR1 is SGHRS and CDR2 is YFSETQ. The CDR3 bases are TGCGCCAGCAGCCGACGTCCGTTCGCGGGAGGGCCGAATGAGCAGTTCTTC. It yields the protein CASSRRPFAGGPNEQFF.

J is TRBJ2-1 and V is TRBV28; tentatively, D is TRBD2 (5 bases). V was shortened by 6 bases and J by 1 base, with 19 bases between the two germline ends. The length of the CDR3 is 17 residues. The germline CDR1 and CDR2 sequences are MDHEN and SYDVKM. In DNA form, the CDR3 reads TGTGCCAGCAGGTACGTCAGCGGTGGGAGTTCCTACAATGAGCAGTTCTTC. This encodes CASRYVSGGSSYNEQFF.

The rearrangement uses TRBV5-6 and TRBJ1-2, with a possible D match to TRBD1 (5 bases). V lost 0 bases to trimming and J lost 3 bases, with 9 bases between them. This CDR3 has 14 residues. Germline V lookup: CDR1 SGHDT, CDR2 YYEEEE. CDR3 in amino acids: CASSLGTSHYGYTF. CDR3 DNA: TGTGCCAGCAGCTTGGGGACATCGCACTATGGCTACACCTTC.

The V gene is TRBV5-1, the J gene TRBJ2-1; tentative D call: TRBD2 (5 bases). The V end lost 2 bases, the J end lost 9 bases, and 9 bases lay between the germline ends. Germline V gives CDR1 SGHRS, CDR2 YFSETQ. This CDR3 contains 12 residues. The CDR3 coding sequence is TGCGCCAGCAGCTTCGGGAAAGGTGAGCAGTTCTTC. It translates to CASSFGKGEQFF.

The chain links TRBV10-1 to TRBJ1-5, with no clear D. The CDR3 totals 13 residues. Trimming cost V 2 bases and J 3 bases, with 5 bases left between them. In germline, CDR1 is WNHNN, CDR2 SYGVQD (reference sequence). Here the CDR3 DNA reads TGCGCCAGCAGTGAGGGGCTCAATCAGCCCCAGCATTTT. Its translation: CASSEGLNQPQHF.

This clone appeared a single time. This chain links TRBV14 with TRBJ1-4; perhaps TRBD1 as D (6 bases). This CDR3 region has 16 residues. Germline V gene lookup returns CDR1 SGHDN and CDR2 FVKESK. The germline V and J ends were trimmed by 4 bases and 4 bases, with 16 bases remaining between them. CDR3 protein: CASSRTDSLINEKLFF. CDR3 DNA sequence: TGTGCCAGCAGCCGGACGGACAGTCTTATTAATGAAAAACTGTTTTTT.